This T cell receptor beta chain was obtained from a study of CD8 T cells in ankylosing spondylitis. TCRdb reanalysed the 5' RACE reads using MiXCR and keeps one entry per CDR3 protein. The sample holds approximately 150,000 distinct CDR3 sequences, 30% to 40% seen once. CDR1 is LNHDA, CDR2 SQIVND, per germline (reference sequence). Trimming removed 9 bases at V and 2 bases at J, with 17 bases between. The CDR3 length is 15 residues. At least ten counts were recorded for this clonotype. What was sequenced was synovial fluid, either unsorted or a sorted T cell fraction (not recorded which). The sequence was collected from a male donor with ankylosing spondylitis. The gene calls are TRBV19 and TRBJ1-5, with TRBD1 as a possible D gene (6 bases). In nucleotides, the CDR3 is TGTGCCAGCAGGGGTGGCCAGGGCGGCAATCAGCCCCAGCATTTT. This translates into CASRGGQGGNQPQHF.